Given below is one T cell receptor beta chain in context. Peripheral blood CD8+ and CD4+ T cells were profiled by TCR beta sequencing. Roughly 0.45 to 1 ug RNA was reverse transcribed with random hexamers. TCRdb re-analysed the immunoSEQ multiplex PCR reads in MiXCR, keeping a single row per CDR3 protein. The sample contains fewer than 200,000 distinct CDR3 sequences, about 95% of which appear only once. The data were obtained in a study of CD8 T cells in Susac syndrome. The trim removed 8 bases at V and 6 bases at J, leaving 8 bases unmatched. CDR3 length equals 14 residues. The TCR comes from a human donor in good health. Sequencing input: CD4+ T cells from PBMCs. The V gene is TRBV12-3 or TRBV12-4, the J gene TRBJ2-1; 9 nucleotides line up with TRBD1. DNA of the CDR3: TGTGCCAGCGTCCGGGACAGGGAAGGCAATGAGCAGTTCTTC. Translating it yields CASVRDREGNEQFF.